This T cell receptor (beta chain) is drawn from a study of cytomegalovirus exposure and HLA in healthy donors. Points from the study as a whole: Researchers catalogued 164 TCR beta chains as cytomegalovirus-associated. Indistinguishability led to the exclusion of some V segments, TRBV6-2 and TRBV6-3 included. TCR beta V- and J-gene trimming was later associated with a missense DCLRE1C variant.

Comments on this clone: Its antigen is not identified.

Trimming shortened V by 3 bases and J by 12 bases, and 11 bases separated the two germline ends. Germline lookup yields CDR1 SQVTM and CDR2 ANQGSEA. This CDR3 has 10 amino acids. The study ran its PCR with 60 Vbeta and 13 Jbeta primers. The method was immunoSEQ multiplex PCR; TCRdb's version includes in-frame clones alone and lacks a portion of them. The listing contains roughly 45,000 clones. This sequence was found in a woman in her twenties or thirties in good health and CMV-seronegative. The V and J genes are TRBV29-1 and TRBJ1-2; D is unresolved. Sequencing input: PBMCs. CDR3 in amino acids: CSVERERHTF. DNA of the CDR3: TGCAGCGTTGAGAGGGAGCGGCACACCTTC.